Listed below are T cell receptor beta chains from one sample, sequenced in a study of blood T cell repertoires in COVID-19. Clones were sequenced by immunoSEQ multiplex PCR, and TCRdb holds only the in-frame ones, with some missing. The table records hundreds of thousands of clones, 85% to 90% of them present only once. What was sequenced was peripheral blood. The source is a man aged 40-49 years with acute or convalescent COVID-19. CDR3s include the opening cysteine and the closing phenylalanine or tryptophan. A D gene is named only where the DNA matches it firmly. Not all rows give a size; the values are once, few, many and, for expanded clones, a class.

v_gene,d_gene,abundance,j_gene,CDR3aa
TRBV7-9,TRBD1,-,TRBJ1-4,CASSARQGSFEKLFF
TRBV7-6,-,-,TRBJ2-3,CASSLVGGALDTQYF
TRBV2,-,once,TRBJ1-6,CASLGPRDSPLHF
TRBV30,-,-,TRBJ1-6,CAWSDSDNSPLHF
TRBV2,-,-,TRBJ1-6,CASSTLTREFSSYNSPLHF
TRBV6-5,-,-,TRBJ1-4,CASSEGGLGEKLFF
TRBV7-9,TRBD1,-,TRBJ2-1,CASSSRGTGVHNEQFF
TRBV6-5,-,-,TRBJ2-7,CASTVMVGLYEQYF
TRBV6-6,-,-,TRBJ1-3,CAIRRSREDTIYF
TRBV7-8,-,-,TRBJ2-1,CASSPTGRFGEQFF